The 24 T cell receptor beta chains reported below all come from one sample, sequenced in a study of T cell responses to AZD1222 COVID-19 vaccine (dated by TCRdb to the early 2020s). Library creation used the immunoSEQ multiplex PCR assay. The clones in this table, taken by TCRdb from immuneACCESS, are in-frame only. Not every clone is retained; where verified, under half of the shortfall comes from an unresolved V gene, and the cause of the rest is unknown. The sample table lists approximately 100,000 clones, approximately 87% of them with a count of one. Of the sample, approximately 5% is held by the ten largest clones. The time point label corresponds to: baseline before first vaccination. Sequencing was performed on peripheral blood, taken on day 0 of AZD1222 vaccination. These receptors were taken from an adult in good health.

CDR3 nucleotides: TGTGCCAGCAGCCAAGCACAGTTGTTAGGGACCCAGTACTTC. Amino acid sequence: CASSQAQLLGTQYF. This rearrangement joins TRBV3-1 (or the pseudogene TRBV3-2) to TRBJ2-5; D gene uncertain. V lost 1 base and J lost 7, with 13 bases in between. The germline V gene encodes CDR1 LGHDT and CDR2 YNNKEL (reference sequence). CDR3 length equals 14 residues.

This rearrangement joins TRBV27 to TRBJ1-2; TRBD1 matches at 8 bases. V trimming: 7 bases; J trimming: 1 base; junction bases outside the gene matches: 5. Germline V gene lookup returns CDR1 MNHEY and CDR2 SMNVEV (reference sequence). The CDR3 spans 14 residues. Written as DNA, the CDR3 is TGTGCCAGCACCCGACAGGGGTTTAACTATGGCTACACCTTC. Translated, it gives CASTRQGFNYGYTF.

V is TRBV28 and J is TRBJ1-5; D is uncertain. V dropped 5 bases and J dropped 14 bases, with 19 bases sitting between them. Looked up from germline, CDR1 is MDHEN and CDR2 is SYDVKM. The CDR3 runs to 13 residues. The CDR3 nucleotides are TGTGCCAGCAGTCAAACCCCGGGCGAGGGAGAGCATTTT. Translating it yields CASSQTPGEGEHF.

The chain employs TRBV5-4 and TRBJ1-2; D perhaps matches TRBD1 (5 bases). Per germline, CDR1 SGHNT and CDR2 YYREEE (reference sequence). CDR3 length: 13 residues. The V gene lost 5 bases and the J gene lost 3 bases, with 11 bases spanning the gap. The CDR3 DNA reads TGTGCCAGCAGTCACAGGAGGGACTATGGCTACACCTTC. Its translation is CASSHRRDYGYTF.

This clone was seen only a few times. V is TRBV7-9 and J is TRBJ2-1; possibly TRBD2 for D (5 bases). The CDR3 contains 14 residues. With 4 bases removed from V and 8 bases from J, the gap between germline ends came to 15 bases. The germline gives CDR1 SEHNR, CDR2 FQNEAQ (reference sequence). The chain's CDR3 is CASSWRTDSHEQFF. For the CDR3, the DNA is TGTGCCAGCAGCTGGAGGACGGATTCCCATGAGCAGTTCTTC.

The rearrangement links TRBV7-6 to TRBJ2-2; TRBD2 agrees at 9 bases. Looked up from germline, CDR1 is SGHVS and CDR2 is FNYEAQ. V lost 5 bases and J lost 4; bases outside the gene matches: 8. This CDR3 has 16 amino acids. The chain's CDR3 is CASSGTSRPSTGELFF. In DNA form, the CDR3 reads TGTGCCAGCAGCGGGACTAGCCGCCCGAGCACCGGGGAGCTGTTTTTT.

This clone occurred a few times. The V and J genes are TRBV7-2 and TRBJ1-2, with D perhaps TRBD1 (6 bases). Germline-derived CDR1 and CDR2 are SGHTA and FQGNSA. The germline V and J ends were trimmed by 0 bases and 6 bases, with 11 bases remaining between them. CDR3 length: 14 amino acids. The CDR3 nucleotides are TGTGCCAGCAGCTTAGCGCCACAGGGACATGGCTACACCTTC. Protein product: CASSLAPQGHGYTF.

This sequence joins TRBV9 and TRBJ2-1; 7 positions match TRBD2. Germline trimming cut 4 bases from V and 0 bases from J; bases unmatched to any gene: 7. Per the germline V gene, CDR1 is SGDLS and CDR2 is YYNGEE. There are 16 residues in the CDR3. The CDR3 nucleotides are TGTGCCAGCAGCCCCCAAGCGGGGAGCTCCTACAATGAGCAGTTCTTC. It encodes CASSPQAGSSYNEQFF.

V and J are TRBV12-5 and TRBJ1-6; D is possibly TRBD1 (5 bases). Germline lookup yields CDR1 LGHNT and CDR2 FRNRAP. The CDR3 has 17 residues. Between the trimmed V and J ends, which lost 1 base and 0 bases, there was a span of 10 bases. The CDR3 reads CASGLDAGSSYNSPLHF. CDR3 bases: TGTGCTAGTGGTTTGGACGCAGGGAGCTCCTATAATTCACCCCTCCACTTT. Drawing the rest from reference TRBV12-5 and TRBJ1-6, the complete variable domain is DARVTQTPRHKVTEMGQEVTMRCQPILGHNTVFWYRQTMMQGLELLAYFRNRAPLDDSGMPKDRFSAEMPDATLATLKIQPSEPRDSAVYFCASGLDAGSSYNSPLHFGNGTRLTVT.

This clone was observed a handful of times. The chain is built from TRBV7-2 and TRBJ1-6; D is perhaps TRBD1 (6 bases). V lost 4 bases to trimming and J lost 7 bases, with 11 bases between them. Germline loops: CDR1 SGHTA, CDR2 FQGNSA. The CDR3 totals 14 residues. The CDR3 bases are TGTGCCAGCAGCTCACAGGGATACAATTCACCCCTCCACTTT. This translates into CASSSQGYNSPLHF.

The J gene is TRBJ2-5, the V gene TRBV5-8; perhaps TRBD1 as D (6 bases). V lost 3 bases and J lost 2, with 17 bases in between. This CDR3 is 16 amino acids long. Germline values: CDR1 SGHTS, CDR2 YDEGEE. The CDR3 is CASSSPIGQKQETQYF. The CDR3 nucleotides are TGTGCCAGCAGCTCACCTATAGGACAGAAACAAGAGACCCAGTACTTC.

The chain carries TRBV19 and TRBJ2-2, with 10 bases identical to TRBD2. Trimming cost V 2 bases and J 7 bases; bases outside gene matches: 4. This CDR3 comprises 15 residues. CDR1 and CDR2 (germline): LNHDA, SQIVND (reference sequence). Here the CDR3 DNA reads TGTGCCAGTAGTATATTTACTAGCGGGATCGGGGAGCTGTTTTTT. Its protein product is CASSIFTSGIGELFF.

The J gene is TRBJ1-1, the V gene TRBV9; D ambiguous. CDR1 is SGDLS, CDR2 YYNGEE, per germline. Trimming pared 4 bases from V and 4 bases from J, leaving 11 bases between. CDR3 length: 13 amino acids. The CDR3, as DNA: TGTGCCAGCAGCCCCCACAGTGTCACTGAAGCTTTCTTT. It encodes CASSPHSVTEAFF.

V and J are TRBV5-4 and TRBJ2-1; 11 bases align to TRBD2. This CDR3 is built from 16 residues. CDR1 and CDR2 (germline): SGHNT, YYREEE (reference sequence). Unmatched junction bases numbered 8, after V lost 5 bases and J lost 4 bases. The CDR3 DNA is TGTGCCAGCAGGTCTGTAGCGGGAGGGATTTACAATGAGCAGTTCTTC. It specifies CASRSVAGGIYNEQFF.

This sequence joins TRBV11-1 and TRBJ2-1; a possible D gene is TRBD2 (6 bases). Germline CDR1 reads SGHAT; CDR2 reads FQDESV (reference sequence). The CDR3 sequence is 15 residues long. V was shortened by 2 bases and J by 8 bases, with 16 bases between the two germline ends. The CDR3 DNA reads TGTGCCAGCAGCTTAACCCCCGGGACTCCAGATGAGCAGTTCTTC. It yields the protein CASSLTPGTPDEQFF.

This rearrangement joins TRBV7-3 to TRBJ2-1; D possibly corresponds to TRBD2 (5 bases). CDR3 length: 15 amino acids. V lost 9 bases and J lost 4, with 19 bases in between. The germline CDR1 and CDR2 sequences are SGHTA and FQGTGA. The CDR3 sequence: CASPPGVATYNEQFF. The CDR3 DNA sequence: TGTGCCAGTCCCCCCGGGGTGGCAACTTACAATGAGCAGTTCTTC. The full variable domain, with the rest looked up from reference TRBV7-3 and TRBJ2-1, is GAGVSQTPSNKVTEKGKYVELRCDPISGHTALYWYRQSLGQGPEFLIYFQGTGAADDSGLPNDRFFAVRPEGSVSTLKIQRTERGDSAVYLCASPPGVATYNEQFFGPGTRLTVL.

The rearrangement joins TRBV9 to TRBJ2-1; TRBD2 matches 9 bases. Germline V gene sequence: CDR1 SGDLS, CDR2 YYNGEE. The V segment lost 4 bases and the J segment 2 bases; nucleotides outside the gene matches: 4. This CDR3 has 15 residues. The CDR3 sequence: CASSTSSGTYNEQFF. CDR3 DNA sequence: TGTGCCAGCAGCACCTCTAGCGGGACCTACAATGAGCAGTTCTTC.

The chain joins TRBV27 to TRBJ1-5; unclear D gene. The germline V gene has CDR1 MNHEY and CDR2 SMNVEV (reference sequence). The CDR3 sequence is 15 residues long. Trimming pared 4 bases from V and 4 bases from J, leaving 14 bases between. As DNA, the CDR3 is TGTGCCAGCAGTTCCTTGGGGTTTGGGAATCAGCCCCAGCATTTT. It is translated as CASSSLGFGNQPQHF.

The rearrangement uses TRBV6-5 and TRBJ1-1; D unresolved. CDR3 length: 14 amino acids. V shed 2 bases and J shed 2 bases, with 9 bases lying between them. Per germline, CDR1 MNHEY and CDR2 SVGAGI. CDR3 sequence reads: CASSYRTQNTEAFF. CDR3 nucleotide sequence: TGTGCCAGCAGTTACCGGACCCAAAACACTGAAGCTTTCTTT.

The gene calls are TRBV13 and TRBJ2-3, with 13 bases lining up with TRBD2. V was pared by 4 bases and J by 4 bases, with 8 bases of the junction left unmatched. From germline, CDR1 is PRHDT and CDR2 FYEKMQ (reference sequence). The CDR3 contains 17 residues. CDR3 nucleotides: TGTGCCAGCAGCTCTACGGGACTAGCGGGAAGAGCAGATACGCAGTATTTT. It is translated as CASSSTGLAGRADTQYF.

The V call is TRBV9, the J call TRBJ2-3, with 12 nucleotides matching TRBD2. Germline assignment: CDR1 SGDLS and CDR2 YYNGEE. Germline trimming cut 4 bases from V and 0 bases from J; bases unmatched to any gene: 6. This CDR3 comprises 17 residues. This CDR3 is CASSPGTSGPSTDTQYF. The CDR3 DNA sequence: TGTGCCAGCAGCCCAGGGACTAGCGGGCCTAGCACAGATACGCAGTATTTT.

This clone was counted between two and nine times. This CDR3 reads CASSQEGKFNQPQHF. CDR3 DNA: TGTGCCAGCAGCCAAGAAGGTAAATTCAATCAGCCCCAGCATTTT. The rearrangement uses TRBV4-2 and TRBJ1-5; D uncertain. The CDR3 sequence is 15 residues long. Germline V gene lookup returns CDR1 LGHNA and CDR2 YNFKEQ. V lost 0 bases and J 3 bases, leaving 9 bases between the germline ends.

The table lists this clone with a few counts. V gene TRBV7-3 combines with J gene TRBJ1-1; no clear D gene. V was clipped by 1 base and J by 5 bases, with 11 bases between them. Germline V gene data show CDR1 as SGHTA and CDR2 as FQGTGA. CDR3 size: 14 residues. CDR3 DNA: TGTGCCAGCAGCTTAATCCCCCGGGAAACTGAAGCTTTCTTT. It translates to CASSLIPRETEAFF.

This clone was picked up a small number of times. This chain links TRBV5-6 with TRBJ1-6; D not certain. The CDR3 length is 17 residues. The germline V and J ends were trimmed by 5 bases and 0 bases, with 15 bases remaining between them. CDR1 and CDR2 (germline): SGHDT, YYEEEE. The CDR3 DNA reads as TGTGCCAGCAGGCGAAGGGTGGAGAGCTCCTATAATTCACCCCTCCACTTT. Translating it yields CASRRRVESSYNSPLHF.